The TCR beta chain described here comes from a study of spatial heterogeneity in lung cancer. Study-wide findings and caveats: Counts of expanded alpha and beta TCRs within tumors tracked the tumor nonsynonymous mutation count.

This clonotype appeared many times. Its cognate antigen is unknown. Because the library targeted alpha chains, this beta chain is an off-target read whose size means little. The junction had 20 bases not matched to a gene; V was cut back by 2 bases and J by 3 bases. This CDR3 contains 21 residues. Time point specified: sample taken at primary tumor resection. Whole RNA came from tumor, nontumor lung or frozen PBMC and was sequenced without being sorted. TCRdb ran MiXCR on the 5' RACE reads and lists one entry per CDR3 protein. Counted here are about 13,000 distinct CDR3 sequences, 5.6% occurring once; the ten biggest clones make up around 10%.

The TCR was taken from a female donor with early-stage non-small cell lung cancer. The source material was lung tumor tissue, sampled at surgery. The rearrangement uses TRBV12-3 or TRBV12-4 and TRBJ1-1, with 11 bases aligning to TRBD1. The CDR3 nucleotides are TGTGCCAGCAGTTTATTCGTGGGTGGGAGACAACCGGGACAGGGGGACACTGAAGCTTTCTTT. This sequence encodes CASSLFVGGRQPGQGDTEAFF.